Given below is one T cell receptor beta chain in context. Sequencing used immunoSEQ multiplex PCR; TCRdb keeps in-frame clones, though not all of them. This sample has more than 200,000 clones; around nine tenths occur once, and the top ten carry roughly 5%. The data are from a study of blood T cell repertoires in COVID-19. The CDR3 totals 11 residues. Trimming stripped 6 bases from V and 8 bases from J, with 13 bases between. The germline CDR1 and CDR2 sequences are DFQATT and SNEGSKA (reference sequence). The sequence derives from a woman aged 55-69 years with COVID-19, enrolled during active disease. What was sequenced was peripheral blood. The chain recombines TRBV20-1 with TRBJ1-1; D is undetermined. CDR3 coding DNA: TGCAGTGCGGACGGAGGAGCGGAAGCTTTCTTT. Translation: CSADGGAEAFF.